This record covers a single T cell receptor beta chain. The antigen is not known. These data belong to a study of T cells after yellow fever vaccination. TCRdb re-analysed the 5' RACE reads in MiXCR, keeping a single row per CDR3 protein. Of 250,000 to 400,000 distinct CDR3 sequences listed, approximately 4.3% are singletons. General study findings and limits: Although most clonotypes did not, a small share appeared in both CD4 and CD8 compartments. The study found a weaker secondary response that peaked faster, day 5 versus 15.

The germline V gene encodes CDR1 SGHTA and CDR2 FQGNSA. The CDR3 runs to 14 residues. V lost 4 bases to trimming and J lost 6 bases, with 12 bases between them. Material: PBMCs, obtained 15 days after the yellow fever booster vaccination. The origin of this receptor is a man younger than 35 who received the YFV17D yellow fever vaccine. The V call is TRBV7-2, the J call TRBJ2-2, with TRBD2 as a possible D gene (5 bases). The CDR3 region has the DNA TGTGCCAGCAGCTCCAATCAGGAGGCCGGGGAGCTGTTTTTT. The encoded protein is CASSSNQEAGELFF.